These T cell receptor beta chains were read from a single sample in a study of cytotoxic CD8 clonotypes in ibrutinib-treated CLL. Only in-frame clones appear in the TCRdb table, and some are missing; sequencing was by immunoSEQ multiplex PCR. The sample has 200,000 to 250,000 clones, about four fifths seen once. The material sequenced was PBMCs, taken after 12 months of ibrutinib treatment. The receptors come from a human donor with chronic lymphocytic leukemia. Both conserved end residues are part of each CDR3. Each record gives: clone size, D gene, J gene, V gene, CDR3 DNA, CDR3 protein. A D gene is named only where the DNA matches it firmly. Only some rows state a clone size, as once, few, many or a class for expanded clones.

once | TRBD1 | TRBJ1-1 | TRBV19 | TGTGCCAGTAGTAGACAGGGGGTTGACACTGAAGCTTTCTTT | CASSRQGVDTEAFF
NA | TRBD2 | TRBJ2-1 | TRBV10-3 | TGTGCCATCAGCCCGACTAGCAGCAATGAGCAGTTCTTC | CAISPTSSNEQFF
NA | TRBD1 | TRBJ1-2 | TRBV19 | TGTGCCAGTATTGGGCTTGTAGGGGACAGCCTTAGGGCTTATGGCTACACCTTC | CASIGLVGDSLRAYGYTF
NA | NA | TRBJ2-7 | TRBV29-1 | TGCAGCGTAACCAGTTACAGGAGGGACGAGCAGTACTTC | CSVTSYRRDEQYF
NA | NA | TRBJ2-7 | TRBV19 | TGTGCCAGTAGCCTACAGGGATCCTACGAGCAGTACTTC | CASSLQGSYEQYF
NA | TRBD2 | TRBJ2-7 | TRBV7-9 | TGTGCCAGCAGCTTTGGGGGGGAACCCTACTACGAGCAGTACTTC | CASSFGGEPYYEQYF
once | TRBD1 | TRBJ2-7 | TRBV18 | TGTGCCAGCTCACAAGGACAGGGTGCAACCTACGAGCAGTACTTC | CASSQGQGATYEQYF
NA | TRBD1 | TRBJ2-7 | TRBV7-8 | TGTGCCAGCAGCTTAGCTGGCCCCGGGACAGGGGCCTACGAGCAGTACTTC | CASSLAGPGTGAYEQYF
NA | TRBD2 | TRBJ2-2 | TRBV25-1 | TGTGCCAGCAGTGTGGCCGGGGGGACCGGGGAGCTGTTTTTT | CASSVAGGTGELFF
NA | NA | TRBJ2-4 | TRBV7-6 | TGTGCCAGCAGCCTAAGTCTGGGGCTCGCCAAAAACATTCAGTACTTC | CASSLSLGLAKNIQYF
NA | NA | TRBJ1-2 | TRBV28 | TGTGCCAGCAGTTCTACACAGGGAAAGGGCAACTATGGCTACACCTTC | CASSSTQGKGNYGYTF
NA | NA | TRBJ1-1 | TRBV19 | TGTGCCAGTACTCTACTATGGGGGCTGAACACTGAAGCTTTCTTT | CASTLLWGLNTEAFF
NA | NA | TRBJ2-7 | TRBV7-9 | TGTGCCAGCAGCCAGCGATCGGGTGCCTACGAGCAGTACTTC | CASSQRSGAYEQYF
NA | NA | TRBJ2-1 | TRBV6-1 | TGTGCCAGCAGTGATGGCCTAGCAGCCTACAATGAGCAGTTCTTC | CASSDGLAAYNEQFF
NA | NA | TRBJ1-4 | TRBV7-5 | TGTGCCAGAAGCCTCCAGGGGGCCTGGGAAAAACTGTTTTTT | CARSLQGAWEKLFF
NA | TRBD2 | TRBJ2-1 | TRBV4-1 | TGCGCCAGCAGCCAGGCGACTAGCGGGGACAATGAGCAGTTCTTC | CASSQATSGDNEQFF
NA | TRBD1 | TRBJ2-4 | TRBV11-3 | TGTGCCAGCAGCTTAGGCTCCGACAGGGGTGCCAAAAACATTCAGTACTTC | CASSLGSDRGAKNIQYF
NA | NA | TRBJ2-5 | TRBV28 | TGTGCCAGCAGTTCCCTAGATTGGGGGACCCAGTACTTC | CASSSLDWGTQYF
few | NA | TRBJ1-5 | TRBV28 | TGTGCCAGCAGTTTACGGGGGCACAAGCAGCCCCAGCATTTT | CASSLRGHKQPQHF
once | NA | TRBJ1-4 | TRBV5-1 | TGCGCCAGCAGCCCGGGCCCGGGGGGCGAAAAACTGTTTTTT | CASSPGPGGEKLFF
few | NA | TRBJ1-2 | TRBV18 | TGTGCCAGCGCAATAGAGCGGGATGGCTACACCTTC | CASAIERDGYTF
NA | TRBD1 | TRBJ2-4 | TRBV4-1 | TGCGCCAGCAGCCGCGAATGGACAGGGTCTAAAAACATTCAGTACTTC | CASSREWTGSKNIQYF
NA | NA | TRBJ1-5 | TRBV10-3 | TGTGCCATCAGTGAGACCCTGACAGGCCAGCCCCAGCATTTT | CAISETLTGQPQHF
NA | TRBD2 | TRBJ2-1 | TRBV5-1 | TGCGCCAGCAGCTTGGGCAGGACTAGCGGGAGAGGTTACAATGAGCAGTTCTTC | CASSLGRTSGRGYNEQFF
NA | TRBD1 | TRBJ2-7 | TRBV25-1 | TGTGCCAGCAGTGACCCGGGACAGGTCTCCTACGAGCAGTACTTC | CASSDPGQVSYEQYF
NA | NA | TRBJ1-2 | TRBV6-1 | TGTGCCAGCAGTGAAGCGCTCCAGGAAACCTATGGCTACACCTTC | CASSEALQETYGYTF
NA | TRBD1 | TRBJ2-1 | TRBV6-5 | TGTGCCAGCAGGGGACAGTGGCCCGACAATGAGCAGTTCTTC | CASRGQWPDNEQFF
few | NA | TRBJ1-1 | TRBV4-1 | TGCGCCAGCAGCCACAGGGGCTCTAACACTGAAGCTTTCTTT | CASSHRGSNTEAFF
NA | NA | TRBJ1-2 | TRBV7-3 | TGTGCCAGCGGTATCTCGGGCCCGTCACAGGCCGTCTACACCTTC | CASGISGPSQAVYTF
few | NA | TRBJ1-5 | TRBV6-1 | TGTGCCAGCAGTGAAGCGGAAAATCAGCCCCAGCATTTT | CASSEAENQPQHF
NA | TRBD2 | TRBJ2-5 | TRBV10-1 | TGCGCCAGCAGCCTAGCGGGGAGTCAAGAGACCCAGTACTTC | CASSLAGSQETQYF
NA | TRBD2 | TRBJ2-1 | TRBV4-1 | TGCGCCAGCAGCCAAACTAGCGGGAGGTTCAATGAGCAGTTCTTC | CASSQTSGRFNEQFF
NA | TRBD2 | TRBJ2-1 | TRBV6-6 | TGTGCCAGCAGTTACCTGGAGCGGGGGGGCCGGGATGAGCAGTTCTTC | CASSYLERGGRDEQFF
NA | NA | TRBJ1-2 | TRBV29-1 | TGCAGCGCCTCCGCCCAGAACTATGGCTACACCTTC | CSASAQNYGYTF
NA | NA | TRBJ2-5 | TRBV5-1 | TGCGCCAGCAGCCCTTCGACGGGGTCGTCCTCGGAGACCCAGTACTTC | CASSPSTGSSSETQYF
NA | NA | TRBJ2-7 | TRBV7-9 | TGTGCCAGCAGCTTATCGACTAGTTTCTACGAGCAGTACTTC | CASSLSTSFYEQYF
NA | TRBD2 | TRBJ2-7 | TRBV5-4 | TGTGCCAGCAGCACGGGACTAGCGGGGTCCTACGAGCAGTACTTC | CASSTGLAGSYEQYF
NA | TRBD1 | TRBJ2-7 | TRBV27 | TGTGCCACCGCCCCGATCACCCGGGACAGGGGTGAGCAGTACTTC | CATAPITRDRGEQYF
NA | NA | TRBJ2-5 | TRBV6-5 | TGTGCCAGCTTCATGCGTAGGGGGGGAGAGACCCAGTACTTC | CASFMRRGGETQYF
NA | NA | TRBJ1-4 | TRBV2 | TGTGCCAGCAGTGAGGGATGGGGCAGTTTACTGTTTTTT | CASSEGWGSLLFF
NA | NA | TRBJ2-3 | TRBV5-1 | TGCGCCAGCAGCTCCTTTGGCGGGGTCACAGATACGCAGTATTTT | CASSSFGGVTDTQYF
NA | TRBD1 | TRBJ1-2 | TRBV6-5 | TGTGCCAGCAGTTACGGAGGGGGCCCCTATGGCTACACCTTC | CASSYGGGPYGYTF
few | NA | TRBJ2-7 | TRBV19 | TGTGCCAGTAGTACCCGGGACGGCTACGAGCAGTACTTC | CASSTRDGYEQYF
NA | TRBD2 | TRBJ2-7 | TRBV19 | TGTGCCAGTAGTTTTGGACTAGCGGTCTACGAGCAGTACTTC | CASSFGLAVYEQYF
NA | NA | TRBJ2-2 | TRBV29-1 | TGCAGCGTTGAGGGGTCCGGGGAGCTGTTTTTT | CSVEGSGELFF
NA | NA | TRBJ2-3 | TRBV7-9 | TGTGCCAGCAGCTTACAGAGCACAGATACGCAGTATTTT | CASSLQSTDTQYF
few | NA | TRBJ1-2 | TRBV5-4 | TGTGCCAGCAGCTTTTCAGAGTATGGCTACACCTTC | CASSFSEYGYTF
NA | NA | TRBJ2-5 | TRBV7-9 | TGTGCCAGCAGCCAACATCTGGGGGGAGAGACCCAGTACTTC | CASSQHLGGETQYF
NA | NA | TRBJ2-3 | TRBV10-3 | TGTGCCATCAGTGGGGACTCATCTAGCACAGATACGCAGTATTTT | CAISGDSSSTDTQYF
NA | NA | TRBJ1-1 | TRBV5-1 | TGCGCCAGCAGCTTTAGTAGGAACACTGAAGCTTTCTTT | CASSFSRNTEAFF
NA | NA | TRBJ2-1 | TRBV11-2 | TGTGCCAGCAGCTTAGATCGGGGACCCGGGGGACACGATGAGCAGTTCTTC | CASSLDRGPGGHDEQFF
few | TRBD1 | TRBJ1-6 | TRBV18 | TGTGCCAGCTCACTGGGACAGCCGGATAATTCACCCCTCCACTTT | CASSLGQPDNSPLHF
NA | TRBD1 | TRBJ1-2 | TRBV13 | TGTGCCAGCAGCGCCAGGGACAGGGGAGACTATGGCTACACCTTC | CASSARDRGDYGYTF
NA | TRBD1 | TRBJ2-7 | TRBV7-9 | TGTGCCAGCAGCCCCGGGATGGACAGGCCCTGGGACGAGCAGTACTTC | CASSPGMDRPWDEQYF